Following are 5 T cell receptor beta chains from one sample sequenced in a study of cytomegalovirus exposure and HLA in healthy donors. PCR used 60 Vbeta primers and 13 Jbeta primers. Produced via immunoSEQ multiplex PCR; TCRdb's table is partial and in-frame only. The table includes approximately 170,000 clones, almost 80% detected once. Sequenced sample: PBMCs. These receptors originate from a woman under 30 in good health and CMV-seronegative.

The sample holds a few counts of this clone. The chain employs TRBV29-1 and TRBJ1-1; the match to TRBD1 covers 9 bases. The CDR3 consists of 12 residues. Germline CDR1 SQVTM, CDR2 ANQGSEA. V lost 5 bases and J lost 6; bases outside the gene matches: 4. The CDR3, as DNA: TGCAGCGTTTACAGGGGGCGTGCTGAAGCTTTCTTT. Protein: CSVYRGRAEAFF.

This chain joins TRBV7-9 and TRBJ2-1; D gene uncertain. V dropped 2 bases and J dropped 7 bases, with 12 bases sitting between them. The germline gives CDR1 SEHNR, CDR2 FQNEAQ (reference sequence). The CDR3 has 14 residues. The CDR3 DNA reads as TGTGCCAGCAGCTTACCCTTACATGATAATGAGCAGTTCTTC. Protein: CASSLPLHDNEQFF.

The chain couples TRBV5-1 to TRBJ1-3, with unresolved D. The V gene's germline CDR1 is SGHRS and CDR2 YFSETQ. The CDR3 runs 13 residues. V lost 7 bases, J lost 1 base, and 9 bases lay in between. DNA of the CDR3: TGCGCCAGCGGCCTAGGTTCTGGAAACACCATATATTTT. Its protein product is CASGLGSGNTIYF.

The DNA of the CDR3 is TGTGCCAGCAGCCCTTCAGGGGGCTATAACACTGAAGCTTTCTTT. It yields the protein CASSPSGGYNTEAFF. V gene TRBV5-4 combines with J gene TRBJ1-1; 8 bases map to TRBD1. This CDR3 is 15 amino acids long. Germline V gene sequence: CDR1 SGHNT, CDR2 YYREEE (reference sequence). Germline trimming cut 4 bases from V and 2 bases from J; bases unmatched to any gene: 7.

The chain recombines TRBV18 with TRBJ1-1; the D is unclear. Trimming cost V 6 bases and J 3 bases, with 11 bases left between them. Germline values: CDR1 KGHSH, CDR2 LQKENI. There are 13 residues in the CDR3. CDR3 in DNA: TGTGCCAGCTCGGCAACGCGGGACACTGAAGCTTTCTTT. It yields the protein CASSATRDTEAFF.